This T cell receptor beta chain was captured by sequencing in a study of T cells in Graves' hyperthyroidism and ophthalmopathy. Background on the study: Peripheral blood was taken when the disease was first diagnosed, before any treatment began.

This clonotype was counted many times. The antigen remains undetermined. Uncontrolled infections, other autoimmune diseases, pregnancy or lactation led to exclusion of patients. The CDR3 has 14 residues. CDR1 SNHLY and CDR2 FYNNEI come from the germline V gene. Trimming stripped 0 bases from V and 2 bases from J, with 6 bases between. Findings of the study overall: The blood repertoire included most of the expanded thyroid clonotypes above 0.001.

RNA transcripts were the template for amplifying TCR beta CDR3 regions. The TCR CDR3 first-round RT-PCR relied on the HTBI primer set. TCRdb itself ran the multiplex PCR reads through MiXCR, one entry per CDR3 protein. This table has about 740,000 distinct CDR3 sequences, 13% to 15% appearing once. The rearrangement links TRBV2 to TRBJ2-3; D uncertain. Sequencing input: blood. This sequence was found in a woman in her late teens or twenties with Graves' hyperthyroidism. The CDR3 sequence is CASSEAEYTDTQYF. The CDR3 DNA sequence: TGTGCCAGCAGTGAAGCGGAATACACAGATACGCAGTATTTT.